This entry lists 18 T cell receptor beta chains sequenced from one sample in a study of cytomegalovirus exposure and HLA in healthy donors. The study ran its PCR with 60 Vbeta and 13 Jbeta primers. Sequencing was performed with immunoSEQ multiplex PCR; in TCRdb, only in-frame clones are kept and a portion is missing. The sample lists roughly 150,000 clones; roughly four fifths were seen once. Sequencing used PBMCs. The receptors stem from a female donor in good health and CMV-seronegative.

The chain uses TRBV11-2 and TRBJ2-3; the D is unclear. Deletions cut 1 base from V and 0 bases from J, with 5 bases between. The CDR3 is 14 amino acids. CDR1 and CDR2 (germline): SGHAT, FQNNGV. The CDR3 nucleotides are TGTGCCAGCAGCTTAGTATCCAGCACAGATACGCAGTATTTT. Translated: CASSLVSSTDTQYF.

This clone was seen a single time. V is TRBV15 and J is TRBJ2-2; D unclear. Per germline, CDR1 LNHNV and CDR2 YYDKDF (reference sequence). V lost 0 bases and J 5 bases, leaving 7 bases between the germline ends. The CDR3 has 14 residues. The CDR3 sequence: CATSRDAQTGELFF. DNA for the CDR3: TGTGCCACCAGCAGAGATGCGCAAACCGGGGAGCTGTTTTTT. Using reference TRBV15 and TRBJ2-2 for the parts outside the CDR3, the full variable domain is DAMVIQNPRYQVTQFGKPVTLSCSQTLNHNVMYWYQQKSSQAPKLLFHYYDKDFNNEADTPDNFQSRRPNTSFCFLDIRSPGLGDTAMYLCATSRDAQTGELFFGEGSRLTVL.

The V gene is TRBV19, the J gene TRBJ2-7; tentative D call: TRBD1 (6 bases). The CDR3 totals 11 residues. Germline CDR1 and CDR2: LNHDA and SQIVND (reference sequence). V lost 7 bases and J 6 bases, leaving 10 bases between the germline ends. The CDR3 bases are TGTGCCAGTACACAGGGTTTCGAGCAGTACTTC. Protein sequence: CASTQGFEQYF.

The chain recombines TRBV30 with TRBJ2-3, with D tentatively TRBD2 (6 bases). Germline values: CDR1 GTSNPN, CDR2 SVGIG (reference sequence). Trimming removed 1 base at V and 4 bases at J, with 15 bases between. The CDR3 extends over 15 amino acids. For the CDR3, the DNA is TGTGCCTGGAGTGCCGAACTTGCGGGGCCAGATACGCAGTATTTT. It is translated as CAWSAELAGPDTQYF.

This clone was picked up a small number of times. The chain has TRBV5-5 and TRBJ1-1, with D unresolved. The CDR3 extends over 12 amino acids. The V gene's germline CDR1 is SGHKS and CDR2 YYEKEE (reference sequence). The ends were cut back, 2 bases at V and 3 bases at J, with 5 bases in the middle. CDR3 coding DNA: TGTGCCAGCAGCTTCCGGGACACTGAAGCTTTCTTT. Translating it yields CASSFRDTEAFF.

The chain couples TRBV7-2 to TRBJ2-5; 9 positions match TRBD1. V dropped 5 bases and J dropped 7; count of bases not matched to a gene: 11. Looked up from germline, CDR1 is SGHTA and CDR2 is FQGNSA. The CDR3 spans 15 residues. CDR3 amino acids: CASSPRTQGAATQYF. CDR3 sequence (DNA): TGTGCCAGCAGCCCCCGGACACAGGGGGCGGCGACCCAGTACTTC.

This clone has only a few counts. This sequence joins TRBV6-6 and TRBJ1-6; 8 bases line up with TRBD1. With V trimmed by 7 bases and J by 0 bases, 5 bases remained unmatched. Germline assignment: CDR1 MNHNY and CDR2 SVGAGI (reference sequence). The CDR3 runs to 16 residues. CDR3: CASNDRGSSYNSPLHF. The DNA of the CDR3 is TGTGCCAGCAACGACAGGGGTAGCTCCTATAATTCACCCCTCCACTTT.

The chain combines TRBV29-1 with TRBJ2-1; D remains ambiguous. Germline lookup yields CDR1 SQVTM and CDR2 ANQGSEA. Trimming left V 5 bases short and J 4 bases short, with 15 bases between. This CDR3 spans 14 amino acids. The CDR3 sequence is CSVSPSLAYNEQFF. CDR3 sequence (DNA): TGCAGCGTTTCTCCGAGTCTTGCGTACAATGAGCAGTTCTTC.

The chain joins TRBV29-1 to TRBJ2-1; no firm D call. With 4 bases removed from V and 6 bases from J, the gap between germline ends came to 10 bases. In germline, CDR1 is SQVTM, CDR2 ANQGSEA. This CDR3 is built from 12 residues. The CDR3 DNA reads TGCAGCGTTGTTTCTAGTATCAATGAGCAGTTCTTC. Translating gives CSVVSSINEQFF.

This clone was recorded only once. Other DNA sequences in the same sample also yield this CDR3. This chain links TRBV4-2 with TRBJ1-2; D possibly corresponds to TRBD1 (6 bases). The germline V gene encodes CDR1 LGHNA and CDR2 YNFKEQ. The CDR3 runs to 14 residues. V lost 6 bases to trimming and J lost 0 bases, with 11 bases between them. CDR3 loop: CASRGGTANYGYTF. Written as DNA, the CDR3 is TGTGCCAGCAGAGGGGGTACGGCTAACTATGGCTACACCTTC.

This rearrangement joins TRBV7-2 to TRBJ2-1, with 9 positions matching TRBD1. The CDR3 loop spans 16 amino acids. Unmatched junction bases numbered 2, after V lost 1 base and J lost 1 base. Germline V gene sequence: CDR1 SGHTA, CDR2 FQGNSA. CDR3 amino acids: CASSLVGTGSYNEQFF. CDR3 DNA: TGTGCCAGCAGCTTAGTCGGGACAGGGTCCTACAATGAGCAGTTCTTC.

The sample holds one count of this clone. The junction differs from germline at one of its ends, possibly a read error. DNA of the CDR3: TGTTCCAGCAGCTTAGGGGACACTCCCTACGAGCAGTACTTC. Translated: CSSSLGDTPYEQYF. The rearrangement uses TRBV7-9 and TRBJ2-7, with D tentatively TRBD1 (6 bases). Looked up from germline, CDR1 is SEHNR and CDR2 is FQNEAQ (reference sequence). This CDR3 region has 14 residues.

The V and J genes are TRBV4-3 and TRBJ2-7; weak D call: TRBD2 (5 bases). CDR1 and CDR2 (germline): LGHNA, YSLEER. CDR3 size: 15 residues. Trimming cost V 1 base and J 2 bases, with 12 bases left between them. The CDR3 is CASSQGATGTYEQYF. For the CDR3, the DNA is TGCGCCAGCAGCCAAGGGGCGACGGGGACCTACGAGCAGTACTTC.

This chain links TRBV9 with TRBJ1-1; the D is unclear. Trimming pared 4 bases from V and 2 bases from J, leaving 21 bases between. This CDR3 has 17 residues. Germline assignment: CDR1 SGDLS and CDR2 YYNGEE. The CDR3: CASSPHVGVISNTEAFF. As DNA, the CDR3 is TGTGCCAGCAGCCCCCACGTCGGGGTTATTTCTAACACTGAAGCTTTCTTT.

J is TRBJ2-7 and V is TRBV19, with 10 bases aligning to TRBD2. Germline V gives CDR1 LNHDA, CDR2 SQIVND (reference sequence). The length of the CDR3 is 17 residues. With 6 bases clipped from V and 0 bases from J, the junction kept 11 bases outside the gene matches. The CDR3 nucleotides are TGTGCCAGTAGGCTGTACAGGACTAGCGGCTGCTCCTACGAGCAGTACTTC. This codes for CASRLYRTSGCSYEQYF.

The V and J genes are TRBV19 and TRBJ1-1, with D uncertain. This CDR3 is 13 amino acids long. The germline gives CDR1 LNHDA, CDR2 SQIVND (reference sequence). Trimming took 4 bases from V and 3 from J, leaving 9 bases between them. The CDR3 loop is CASSSTGHTEAFF. CDR3 sequence (DNA): TGTGCCAGTAGTAGCACTGGGCACACTGAAGCTTTCTTT.

V gene TRBV6-6 combines with J gene TRBJ1-5; D is unresolved. CDR3 length: 15 amino acids. Germline loops: CDR1 MNHNY, CDR2 SVGAGI (reference sequence). V lost 2 bases and J lost 5, with 13 bases in between. This CDR3 is CASSYPESGDQPQHF. The DNA of the CDR3 is TGTGCCAGCAGTTACCCCGAATCGGGAGATCAGCCCCAGCATTTT.

The chain combines TRBV4-2 with TRBJ2-3; D remains unclear. Germline values: CDR1 LGHNA, CDR2 YNFKEQ. The V gene lost 0 bases and the J gene lost 5 bases, with 9 bases spanning the gap. This CDR3 contains 14 residues. The CDR3 region is CASSQEAPLDTQYF. CDR3 DNA sequence: TGTGCCAGCAGCCAAGAGGCCCCCTTAGATACGCAGTATTTT.